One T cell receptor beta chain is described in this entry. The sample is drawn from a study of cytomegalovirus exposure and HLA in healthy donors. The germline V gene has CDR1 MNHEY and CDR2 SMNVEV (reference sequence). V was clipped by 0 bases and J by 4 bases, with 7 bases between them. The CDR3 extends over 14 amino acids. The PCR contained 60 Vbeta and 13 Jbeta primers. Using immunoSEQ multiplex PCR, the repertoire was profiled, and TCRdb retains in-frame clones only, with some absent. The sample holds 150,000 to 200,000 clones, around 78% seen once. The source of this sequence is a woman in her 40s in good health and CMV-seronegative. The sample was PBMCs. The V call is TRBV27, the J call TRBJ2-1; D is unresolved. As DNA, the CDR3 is TGTGCCAGCAGTTTATCGCAGGAATACAATGAGCAGTTCTTC. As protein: CASSLSQEYNEQFF.